Below are 11 T cell receptor beta chains sequenced from a single sample in a study of glioma-infiltrating T cells after dendritic cell vaccination. Clones were read by immunoSEQ multiplex PCR, and TCRdb kept only the in-frame ones, dropping some. The sample lists fewer than 85,000 clones, around 79% occurring once. The sample in question was blood, obtained before dendritic cell vaccination. These receptors all come from a human donor with glioblastoma.

The V gene is TRBV15, the J gene TRBJ2-6; D is uncertain. CDR3 length equals 15 residues. V was cut by 8 bases and J by 0 bases, with 11 bases left in between. Germline CDR1 is LNHNV and CDR2 is YYDKDF (reference sequence). The CDR3 bases are TGTGCCACCCATAATTTAGACTCTGGGGCCAACGTCCTGACTTTC. Translating it yields CATHNLDSGANVLTF.

V gene TRBV7-8 combines with J gene TRBJ2-7, with 7 bases fitting TRBD1. CDR1 and CDR2 from the germline V gene are SGHVS and FQNEAQ. CDR3 length: 13 amino acids. Unmatched junction bases numbered 6, after V lost 5 bases and J lost 5 bases. The CDR3 DNA sequence: TGTGCCAGCAGCCCAGGACAGGTAGACGAGCAGTACGTC. Translated, it gives CASSPGQVDEQYV.

The chain couples TRBV11-3 to TRBJ2-1; D gene unclear. Per the germline V gene, CDR1 is SGHNT and CDR2 is YENEEA. V was cut by 5 bases and J by 6 bases, with 14 bases left in between. The CDR3 is made up of 14 amino acids. For the CDR3, the DNA is TGTGCCAGCAGCCTAGGCTGGGCTTCCAATGAGCAGTTCTTC. Its protein product is CASSLGWASNEQFF.

The rearrangement joins TRBV7-9 to TRBJ2-7, with 8 bases that match TRBD1. The CDR3 is made up of 14 amino acids. V lost 4 bases, J lost 3 bases, and 5 bases stayed unmatched. Germline assignment: CDR1 SEHNR and CDR2 FQNEAQ (reference sequence). The CDR3: CASSSEQGGYEQYV. CDR3 nucleotides: TGTGCCAGCAGCTCAGAACAGGGGGGCTACGAGCAGTACGTC.

The V and J genes are TRBV5-1 and TRBJ2-2, with D uncertain. This CDR3 is 15 amino acids long. V dropped 4 bases and J dropped 5 bases, with 15 bases sitting between them. From germline, CDR1 is SGHRS and CDR2 YFSETQ. Written as DNA, the CDR3 is TGCGCCAGCAGCCCCCCAGGAACGGCGACCGGGGAGCTGTTTTTT. This gives the protein CASSPPGTATGELFF.

The chain joins TRBV30 to TRBJ1-5, with 8 bases fitting TRBD1. CDR1 is GTSNPN, CDR2 SVGIG, per germline (reference sequence). V shed 3 bases and J 6 bases; nucleotides not matched to a gene: 4. The CDR3 consists of 13 residues. CDR3 sequence: CAWRAGGVQPQHF. DNA of the CDR3: TGTGCCTGGAGAGCAGGGGGCGTTCAGCCCCAGCATTTT.

This clone was seen more than once but under ten times. The CDR3 nucleotides are TGTGCCAGCTCAGCTACCGGGACAGTGAATCAGCCCCAGCATTTT. Protein: CASSATGTVNQPQHF. This chain uses TRBV18 with TRBJ1-5; the match to TRBD1 covers 7 bases. V gave up 5 bases and J gave up 4 bases; unmatched junction bases: 8. CDR3 length: 15 residues. Germline V gene lookup returns CDR1 KGHSH and CDR2 LQKENI.

The chain joins TRBV7-6 to TRBJ2-2; 9 nucleotides match TRBD2. The CDR3 extends over 18 amino acids. Germline CDR1 and CDR2: SGHVS and FNYEAQ. V gave up 2 bases and J gave up 0 bases; unmatched junction bases: 7. The chain's CDR3 is CASSLRTSGSPNTGELFF. CDR3 coding DNA: TGTGCCAGCAGCTTAAGAACTAGCGGGTCCCCGAACACCGGGGAGCTGTTTTTT.

J is TRBJ1-5 and V is TRBV7-9; 8 nucleotides match TRBD1. The CDR3 spans 18 residues. J lost 0 bases, V lost 8 bases, and 15 bases had no gene match. The germline gives CDR1 SEHNR, CDR2 FQNEAQ (reference sequence). This CDR3 reads CASGPGGAGQPSNQPQHF. The CDR3 DNA reads as TGTGCCAGCGGCCCAGGGGGCGCGGGACAGCCTAGCAATCAGCCCCAGCATTTT.

This chain connects TRBV29-1 to TRBJ2-1; D is perhaps TRBD1 (5 bases). CDR1 and CDR2 (germline): SQVTM, ANQGSEA. The CDR3 runs to 14 residues. V was cut by 3 bases and J by 0 bases, with 9 bases left in between. CDR3 sequence reads: CSVDRASSYNEQFF. The CDR3 DNA is TGCAGCGTTGACAGGGCGAGCTCCTACAATGAGCAGTTCTTC.

The chain recombines TRBV27 with TRBJ1-1, with D maybe TRBD1 (5 bases). The V and J ends lost 0 bases and 5 bases respectively, with 13 bases between them. This CDR3 has 15 amino acids. Germline assignment: CDR1 MNHEY and CDR2 SMNVEV (reference sequence). The CDR3 coding sequence is TGTGCCAGCAGTTTATCAGGCAGGGAAGGAACTGAAGCTTTCTTT. Protein sequence: CASSLSGREGTEAFF.